The rows below give T cell receptor beta chains drawn from one sample of a study of blood T cell repertoires in COVID-19. Assay used: immunoSEQ multiplex PCR; TCRdb lists only in-frame clones, some missing. This table has roughly 380,000 clones, about 89% appearing once. Sequencing was carried out using peripheral blood. Source of these receptors: a woman in her thirties or forties with COVID-19, enrolled during active disease. The CDR3 runs from the conserved cysteine through the conserved F or W. Fields, in order: D gene, J gene, V gene, clone size, CDR3 DNA, CDR3 protein. A D gene is named only where the DNA matches it firmly. Size is stated for part of the rows, as once, few or many counts, or as a class when the clone is expanded.

D: NA; J: TRBJ2-7; V: TRBV25-1; size: NA; DNA: TGTGCCAGCAGTGAACCCGCGTCCTTGACAGGCCCCTACGAGCAGTACTTC; CDR3: CASSEPASLTGPYEQYF
D: NA; J: TRBJ1-5; V: TRBV24-1; size: NA; DNA: TGTGCCCCCCCGGGAAGGGCCCACCCAGTAATAAATCAGCCCCAGCATTTT; CDR3: CAPPGRAHPVINQPQHF
D: NA; J: TRBJ2-7; V: TRBV9; size: few; DNA: TGTGCCAGCAGCGTAGGGGACAAAAGGTACGAGCAGTACTTC; CDR3: CASSVGDKRYEQYF
D: TRBD2; J: TRBJ2-3; V: TRBV7-9; size: NA; DNA: TGTGCCAGCAGCCTTGGGACTAGCGGGGGGGCAGATACGCAGTATTTT; CDR3: CASSLGTSGGADTQYF
D: TRBD2; J: TRBJ2-7; V: TRBV10-3; size: NA; DNA: TGTGCCATCAGTGGGTCGTTGGGGGGAGTTGCGGGAGCCTACGAGCAGTACTTC; CDR3: CAISGSLGGVAGAYEQYF
D: NA; J: TRBJ2-5; V: TRBV7-3; size: NA; DNA: TGTGCCAGCAGCTTAACCCTAGGACATCAAGAGACCCAGTACTTC; CDR3: CASSLTLGHQETQYF
D: NA; J: TRBJ2-7; V: TRBV7-9; size: NA; DNA: TGTGCCAGCAGCTCGGGTGTTTCATCCTACGAGCAGTACTTC; CDR3: CASSSGVSSYEQYF
D: NA; J: TRBJ1-2; V: TRBV5-6; size: NA; DNA: TGTGCCAGCAGCTCCACCCGGGGGTTCCCCCATGGCTACACCTTC; CDR3: CASSSTRGFPHGYTF
D: TRBD1; J: TRBJ1-3; V: TRBV5-5; size: NA; DNA: TGTGCCAGCAGCTTACAGGGGTTCTCTGGAAACACCATATATTTT; CDR3: CASSLQGFSGNTIYF
D: NA; J: TRBJ2-1; V: TRBV29-1; size: NA; DNA: TGCAGCGTTGAAGATGATGGGAAGAACGGGAGACCCTACAATGAGCAGTTCTTC; CDR3: CSVEDDGKNGRPYNEQFF
D: NA; J: TRBJ1-2; V: TRBV10-2; size: NA; DNA: TGCGCCAGCAGTGAGACAGGGCTGAGAGGTCAGGAGTTAGCTAACTATGGCTACACCTTC; CDR3: CASSETGLRGQELANYGYTF
D: TRBD1; J: TRBJ1-4; V: TRBV28; size: NA; DNA: TGTGCCAGCAGTCTCGGGGGGACAGGGGATGAAAAACTGTTTTTT; CDR3: CASSLGGTGDEKLFF
D: NA; J: TRBJ2-2; V: TRBV24-1; size: NA; DNA: TGTGCCACCAGTCCGGCGCAGGGGTTTCGGTCCGGGGAGCTGTTTTTT; CDR3: CATSPAQGFRSGELFF
D: NA; J: TRBJ2-1; V: TRBV27; size: NA; DNA: TGTGCCAGCAGTTCGGGGAATGAGCAGTTCTTC; CDR3: CASSSGNEQFF
D: NA; J: TRBJ2-3; V: TRBV7-9; size: NA; DNA: TGTGCCAGCAGCTTAGCGGGGACTTTCACAGATACGCAGTATTTT; CDR3: CASSLAGTFTDTQYF
D: TRBD1; J: TRBJ2-7; V: TRBV7-2; size: NA; DNA: TGTGCCAGCAGCTTCGGACAGGGGGGAAAATCCTACGAGCAGTACTTC; CDR3: CASSFGQGGKSYEQYF